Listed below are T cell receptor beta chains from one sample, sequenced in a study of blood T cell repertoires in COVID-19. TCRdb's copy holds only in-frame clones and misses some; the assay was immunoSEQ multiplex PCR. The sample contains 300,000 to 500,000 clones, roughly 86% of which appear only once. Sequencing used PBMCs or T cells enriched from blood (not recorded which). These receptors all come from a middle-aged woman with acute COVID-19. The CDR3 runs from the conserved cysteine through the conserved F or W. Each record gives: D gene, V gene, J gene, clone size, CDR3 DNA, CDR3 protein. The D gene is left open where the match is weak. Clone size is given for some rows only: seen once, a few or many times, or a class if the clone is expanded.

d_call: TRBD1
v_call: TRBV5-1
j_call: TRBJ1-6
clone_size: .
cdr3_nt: TGCGCCAGCAGCGTGGACAGGGTCGGCAATTCACCCCTCCACTTT
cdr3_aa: CASSVDRVGNSPLHF

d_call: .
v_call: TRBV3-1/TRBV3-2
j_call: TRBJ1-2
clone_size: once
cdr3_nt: TGTGCCAGCAGCCAAACATGGGACTCCTATGGCTACACCTTC
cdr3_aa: CASSQTWDSYGYTF

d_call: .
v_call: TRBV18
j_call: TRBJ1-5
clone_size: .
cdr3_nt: TGTGCCAGCTCCGACAGTCGCAATCAGCCCCAGCATTTT
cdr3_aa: CASSDSRNQPQHF

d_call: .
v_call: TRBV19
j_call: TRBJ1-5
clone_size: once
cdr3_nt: TGTGCCAGTAGTTCTAAGAGGGATCAGCCCCAGCATTTT
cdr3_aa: CASSSKRDQPQHF

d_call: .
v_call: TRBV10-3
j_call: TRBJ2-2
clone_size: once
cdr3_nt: TGTGCCATCAGTGAGTCGACGGGAATGACCGGGGAGCTGTTTTTT
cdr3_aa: CAISESTGMTGELFF

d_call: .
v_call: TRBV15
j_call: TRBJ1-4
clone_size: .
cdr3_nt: TGTGCCACCAGCACCCTAAACGGGAATGAAAAACTGTTTTTT
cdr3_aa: CATSTLNGNEKLFF

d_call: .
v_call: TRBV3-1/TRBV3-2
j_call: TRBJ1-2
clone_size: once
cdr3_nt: TGTGCCAGCAGCCAACAGGGGATGGACGGTGGCTACACCTTC
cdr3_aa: CASSQQGMDGGYTF

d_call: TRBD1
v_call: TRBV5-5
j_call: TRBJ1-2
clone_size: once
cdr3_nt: TGTGCCAGCAGCTTTAGTCCGGGACAGGGATATGGCTACACCTTC
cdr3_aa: CASSFSPGQGYGYTF

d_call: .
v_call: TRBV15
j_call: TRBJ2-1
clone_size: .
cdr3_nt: TGTGCCACCAGCAGAGATCTCGAGCAGTTCTTC
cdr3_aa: CATSRDLEQFF

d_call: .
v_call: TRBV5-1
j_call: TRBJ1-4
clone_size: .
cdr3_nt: TGCGCCAGCAGCTTGGCACAGGGACATAATGAAAAACTGTTTTTT
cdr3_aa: CASSLAQGHNEKLFF

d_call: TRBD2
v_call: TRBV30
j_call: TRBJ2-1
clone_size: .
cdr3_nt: TGTGCCTGGAGTGGGTCGGGACTAGCGGGGGGGCAGGAGGTCTTC
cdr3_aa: CAWSGSGLAGGQEVF

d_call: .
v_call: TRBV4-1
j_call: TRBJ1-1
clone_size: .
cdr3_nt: TGCGCCAGCAGCCAGGCCATGAACACTGAAGCTTTCTTT
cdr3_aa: CASSQAMNTEAFF

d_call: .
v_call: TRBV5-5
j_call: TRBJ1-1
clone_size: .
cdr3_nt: TGTGCCAGCAGCGCCAGGGCCTTGAACACTGAAGCTTTCTTT
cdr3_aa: CASSARALNTEAFF

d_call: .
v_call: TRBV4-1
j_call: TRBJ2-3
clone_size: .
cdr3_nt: TGCGCCAGCAGCCAAGTCCCGTCGGTAGATACGCAGTATTTT
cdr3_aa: CASSQVPSVDTQYF

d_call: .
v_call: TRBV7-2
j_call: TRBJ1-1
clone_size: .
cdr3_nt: TGTGCCAGCAGCCTGGGACACTGGGGGATGAACACTGAAGCTTTCTTT
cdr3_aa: CASSLGHWGMNTEAFF

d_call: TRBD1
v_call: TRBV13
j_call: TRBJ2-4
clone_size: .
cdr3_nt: TGTGCCAGCAGCTTACGACAGGGGCAAAACATTCAGTACTTC
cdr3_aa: CASSLRQGQNIQYF

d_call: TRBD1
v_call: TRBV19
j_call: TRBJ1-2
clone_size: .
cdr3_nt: TGTGCCAGTAGTATTGACAGGGATGGGTATGGCTACACCTTC
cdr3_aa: CASSIDRDGYGYTF

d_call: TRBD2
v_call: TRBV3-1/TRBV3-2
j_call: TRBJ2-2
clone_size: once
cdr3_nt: TGTGCCAGCAGTCTAGCGGGGCGTAGGGACACCGGGGAGCTGTTTTTT
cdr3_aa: CASSLAGRRDTGELFF

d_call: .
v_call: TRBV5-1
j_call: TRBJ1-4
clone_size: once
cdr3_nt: TGCGCCAGCAGCCAAACAGGGCCCGAGGGACTGTTTTTT
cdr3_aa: CASSQTGPEGLFF

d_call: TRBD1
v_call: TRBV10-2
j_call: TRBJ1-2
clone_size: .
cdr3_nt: TGCGCCAGCAGCCCCGGGACAGGGGTTGGCTACACCTTC
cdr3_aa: CASSPGTGVGYTF